The T cell receptor beta chain under discussion was sequenced for a study of shared clonotypes between healthy human individuals. Assay: immunoSEQ multiplex PCR; the TCRdb copy retains only in-frame clones and omits some. The repertoire holds around 990,000 clones, approximately 80% seen once, with over 0.8% in the top ten. The CDR3 covers 13 residues. Germline CDR1 MNHEY, CDR2 SVGAGI. Trimming stripped 3 bases from V and 6 bases from J, with 11 bases between. The chain has TRBV6-5 and TRBJ1-2; D is possibly TRBD1 (5 bases). The sequencing sample was made of memory CD4+ T cells from PBMCs. Subset specified: CD45RA-negative fraction. The origin of this receptor is a man aged 18 to 29 in good health. Some clones in this sample may be carry-over from other donors' samples. The CDR3 protein is CASSYRQGDGYTF. The CDR3 coding sequence is TGTGCCAGCAGTTATAGGCAGGGAGATGGCTACACCTTC.